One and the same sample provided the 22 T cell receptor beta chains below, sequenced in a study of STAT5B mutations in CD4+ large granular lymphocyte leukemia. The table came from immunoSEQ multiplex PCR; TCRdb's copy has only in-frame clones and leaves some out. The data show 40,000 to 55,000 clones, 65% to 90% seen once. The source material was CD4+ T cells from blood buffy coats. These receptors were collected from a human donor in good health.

CDR3 region: CASSPGTSGRAGDTQYF. CDR3 DNA: TGTGCCAGCAGCCCAGGGACTAGCGGGAGGGCGGGGGATACGCAGTATTTT. The V gene is TRBV11-2, the J gene TRBJ2-3, with 16 bases identical to TRBD2. This CDR3 has 17 residues. The J segment lost 6 bases and the V segment lost 5 bases, leaving 8 bases of the junction unmatched. The V gene's germline CDR1 is SGHAT and CDR2 FQNNGV.

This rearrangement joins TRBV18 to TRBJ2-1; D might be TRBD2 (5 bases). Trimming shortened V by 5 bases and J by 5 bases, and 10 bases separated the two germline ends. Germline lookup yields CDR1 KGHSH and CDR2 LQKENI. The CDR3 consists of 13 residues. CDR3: CASSEGSHNEQFF. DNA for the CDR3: TGTGCCAGCTCAGAGGGTTCGCACAATGAGCAGTTCTTC.

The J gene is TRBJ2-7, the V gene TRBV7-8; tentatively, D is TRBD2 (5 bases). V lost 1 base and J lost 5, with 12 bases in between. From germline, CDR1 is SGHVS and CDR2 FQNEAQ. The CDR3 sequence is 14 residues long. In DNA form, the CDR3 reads TGTGCCAGCAGCTTAGGAGGGTTCGTTGACGAGCAGTACTTC. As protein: CASSLGGFVDEQYF.

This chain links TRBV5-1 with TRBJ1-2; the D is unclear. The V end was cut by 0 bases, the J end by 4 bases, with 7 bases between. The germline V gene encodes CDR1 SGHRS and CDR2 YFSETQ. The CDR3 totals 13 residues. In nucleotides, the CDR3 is TGCGCCAGCAGCTTGGTGTTCGGCTATGGCTACACCTTC. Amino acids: CASSLVFGYGYTF.

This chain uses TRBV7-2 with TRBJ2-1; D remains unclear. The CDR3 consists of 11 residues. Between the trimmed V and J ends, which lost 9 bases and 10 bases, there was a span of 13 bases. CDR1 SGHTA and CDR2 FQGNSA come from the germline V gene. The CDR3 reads CASRSQVEQFF. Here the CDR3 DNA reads TGTGCCAGTCGCTCCCAGGTGGAGCAGTTCTTC.

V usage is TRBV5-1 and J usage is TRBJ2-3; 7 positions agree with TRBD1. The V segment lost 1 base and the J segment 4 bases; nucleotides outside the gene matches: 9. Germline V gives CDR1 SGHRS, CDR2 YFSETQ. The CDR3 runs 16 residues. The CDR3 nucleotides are TGCGCCAGCAGCTTGCAAGGGGGCGCTTCCCCAGATACGCAGTATTTT. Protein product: CASSLQGGASPDTQYF.

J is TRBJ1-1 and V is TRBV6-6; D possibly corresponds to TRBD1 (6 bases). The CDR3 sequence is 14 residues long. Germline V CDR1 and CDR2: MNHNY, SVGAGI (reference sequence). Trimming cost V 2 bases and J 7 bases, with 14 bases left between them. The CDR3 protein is CASSYQGGGGEAFF. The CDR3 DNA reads TGTGCCAGCAGTTACCAGGGAGGGGGAGGTGAAGCTTTCTTT.

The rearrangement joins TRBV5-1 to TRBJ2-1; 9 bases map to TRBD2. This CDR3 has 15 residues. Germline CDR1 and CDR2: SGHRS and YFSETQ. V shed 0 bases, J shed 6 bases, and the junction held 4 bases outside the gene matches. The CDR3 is CASSLDVSGSNEQFF. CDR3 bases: TGCGCCAGCAGCTTGGATGTTAGCGGGAGCAATGAGCAGTTCTTC.

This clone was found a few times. CDR3 bases: TGTGCCAGCAGTTTAATACAGGGGGCTAACTATGGCTACACCTTC. This translates into CASSLIQGANYGYTF. The chain links TRBV28 to TRBJ1-2; 8 positions agree with TRBD1. The CDR3 contains 15 residues. Trimming took 2 bases from V and 0 from J; bases not matched to a gene: 2. Germline CDR1 is MDHEN and CDR2 is SYDVKM.

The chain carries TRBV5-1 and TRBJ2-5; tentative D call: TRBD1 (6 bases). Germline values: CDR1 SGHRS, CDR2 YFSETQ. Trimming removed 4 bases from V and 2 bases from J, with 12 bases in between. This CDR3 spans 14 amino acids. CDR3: CASSRWGQQETQYF. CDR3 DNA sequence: TGCGCCAGCAGCCGGTGGGGACAACAAGAGACCCAGTACTTC.

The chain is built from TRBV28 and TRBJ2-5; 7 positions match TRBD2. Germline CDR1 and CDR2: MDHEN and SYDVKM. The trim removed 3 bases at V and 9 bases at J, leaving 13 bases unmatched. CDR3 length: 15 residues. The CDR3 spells CASSLGQAGVRAQYF. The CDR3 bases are TGTGCCAGCAGTTTGGGCCAGGCGGGGGTGCGGGCCCAGTACTTC. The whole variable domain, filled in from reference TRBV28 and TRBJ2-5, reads DVKVTQSSRYLVKRTGEKVFLECVQDMDHENMFWYRQDPGLGLRLIYFSYDVKMKEKGDIPEGYSVSREKKERFSLILESASTNQTSMYLCASSLGQAGVRAQYFGPGTRLLVL.

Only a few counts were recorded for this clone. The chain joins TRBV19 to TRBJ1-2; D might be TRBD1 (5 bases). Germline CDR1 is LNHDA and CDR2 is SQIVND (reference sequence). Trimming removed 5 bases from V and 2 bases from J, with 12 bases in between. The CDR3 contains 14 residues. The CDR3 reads CASSSTARNYGYTF. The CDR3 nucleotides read TGTGCCAGTAGTTCGACAGCTAGAAACTATGGCTACACCTTC.

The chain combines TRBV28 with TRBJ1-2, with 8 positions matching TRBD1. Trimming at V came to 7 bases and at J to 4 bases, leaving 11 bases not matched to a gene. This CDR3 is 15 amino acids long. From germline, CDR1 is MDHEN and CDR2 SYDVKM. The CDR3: CASIGSGGGSYGYTF. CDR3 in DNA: TGTGCCAGCATAGGTTCAGGGGGCGGTAGCTATGGCTACACCTTC.

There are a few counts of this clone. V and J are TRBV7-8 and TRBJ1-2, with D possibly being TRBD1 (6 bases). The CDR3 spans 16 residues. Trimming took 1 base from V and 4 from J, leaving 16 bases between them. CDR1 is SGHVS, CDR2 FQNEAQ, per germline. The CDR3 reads CASSLGGGRRRYGYTF. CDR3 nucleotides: TGTGCCAGCAGCTTAGGAGGGGGGAGGAGACGCTATGGCTACACCTTC.

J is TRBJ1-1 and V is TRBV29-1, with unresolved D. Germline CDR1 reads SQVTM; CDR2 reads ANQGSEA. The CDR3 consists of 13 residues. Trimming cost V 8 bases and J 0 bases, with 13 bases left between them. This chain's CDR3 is CSTAGNMNTEAFF. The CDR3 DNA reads TGCAGCACCGCCGGAAACATGAACACTGAAGCTTTCTTT.

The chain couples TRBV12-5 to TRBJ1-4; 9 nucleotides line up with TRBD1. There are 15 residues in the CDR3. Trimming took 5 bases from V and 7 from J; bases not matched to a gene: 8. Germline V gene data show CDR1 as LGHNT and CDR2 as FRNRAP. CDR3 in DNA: TGTGCTAGTGGTGTCGCCGGGACAGGGCTTGAAAAACTGTTTTTT. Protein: CASGVAGTGLEKLFF.

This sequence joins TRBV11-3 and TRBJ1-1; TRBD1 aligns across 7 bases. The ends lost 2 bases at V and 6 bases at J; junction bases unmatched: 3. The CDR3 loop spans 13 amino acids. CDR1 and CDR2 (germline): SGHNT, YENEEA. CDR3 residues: CASSLLQGAEAFF. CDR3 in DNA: TGTGCCAGCAGCTTACTCCAGGGGGCTGAAGCTTTCTTT.

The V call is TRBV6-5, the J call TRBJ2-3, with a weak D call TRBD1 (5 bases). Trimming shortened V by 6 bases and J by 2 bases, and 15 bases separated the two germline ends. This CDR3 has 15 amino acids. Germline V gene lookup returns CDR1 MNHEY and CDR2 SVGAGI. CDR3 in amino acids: CASSPRATITDTQYF. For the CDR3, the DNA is TGTGCCAGCAGCCCCAGGGCTACCATCACAGATACGCAGTATTTT.

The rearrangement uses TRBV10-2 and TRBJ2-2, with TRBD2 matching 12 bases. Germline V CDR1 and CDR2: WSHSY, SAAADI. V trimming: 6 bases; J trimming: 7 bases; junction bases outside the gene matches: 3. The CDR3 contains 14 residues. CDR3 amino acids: CASRTSGSVGELFF. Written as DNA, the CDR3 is TGCGCCAGCAGGACTAGCGGGAGTGTCGGGGAGCTGTTTTTT.

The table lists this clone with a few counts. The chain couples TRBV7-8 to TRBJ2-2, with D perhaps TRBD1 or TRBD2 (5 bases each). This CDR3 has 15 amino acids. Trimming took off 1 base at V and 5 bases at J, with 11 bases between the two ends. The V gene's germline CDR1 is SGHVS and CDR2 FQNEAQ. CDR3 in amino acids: CASSLGGTGTGELFF. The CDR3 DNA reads TGTGCCAGCAGCTTAGGGGGGACGGGAACCGGGGAGCTGTTTTTT. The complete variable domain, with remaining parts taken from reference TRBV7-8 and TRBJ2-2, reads GAGVSQSPRYKVAKRGQDVALRCDPISGHVSLFWYQQALGQGPEFLTYFQNEAQLDKSGLPSDRFFAERPEGSVSTLKIQRTQQEDSAVYLCASSLGGTGTGELFFGEGSRLTVL.

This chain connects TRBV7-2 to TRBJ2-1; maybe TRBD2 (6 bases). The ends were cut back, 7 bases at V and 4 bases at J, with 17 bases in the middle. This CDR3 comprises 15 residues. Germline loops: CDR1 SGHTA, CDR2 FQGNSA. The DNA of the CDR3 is TGTGCCAGCACCCGGTTGGGTGGGGGGTACAATGAGCAGTTCTTC. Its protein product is CASTRLGGGYNEQFF.

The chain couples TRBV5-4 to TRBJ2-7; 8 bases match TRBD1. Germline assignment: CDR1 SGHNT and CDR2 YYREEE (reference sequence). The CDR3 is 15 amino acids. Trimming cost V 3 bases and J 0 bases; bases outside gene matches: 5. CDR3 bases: TGTGCCAGCAGCTCCGGGACAGGTTCCTCCTACGAGCAGTACTTC. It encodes CASSSGTGSSYEQYF.